A single T cell receptor beta chain is shown here with its context. No antigen is known for it. The sample is drawn from a study of cytomegalovirus exposure and HLA in healthy donors. Study results and caveats: In vitro assays verified that three CMV-associated chains recognized CMV antigens specifically. Within a later analysis, the majority of CMV-associated TCR beta chains appeared HLA-restricted. A later analysis reported that several of the most significant clusters appeared to be linked to common viral pathogens, among them Epstein-Barr virus.

Primers included in the PCR were 60 Vbeta and 13 Jbeta primers. The repertoire was sequenced with immunoSEQ multiplex PCR; TCRdb's copy has only in-frame clones and lacks some. The sample lists 200,000 to 250,000 clones, over 65% seen once, with approximately 0.63% in the top ten. The V gene end was trimmed by 8 bases and the J gene end by 2 bases; junction bases not matched to a gene: 1. Per the germline V gene, CDR1 is KGHSH and CDR2 is LQKENI. The CDR3 contains 12 residues. The chain recombines TRBV18 with TRBJ2-5, with 8 positions matching TRBD1. The TCR comes from a man younger than 35 in good health and CMV-seronegative. Material: PBMCs. Here the CDR3 reads CASGTGQETQYF. The CDR3 region has the DNA TGTGCCAGCGGGACAGGACAAGAGACCCAGTACTTC.